Listed below are T cell receptor beta chains from one sample, sequenced in a study of blood T cell repertoires in COVID-19. Assay used: immunoSEQ multiplex PCR; TCRdb lists only in-frame clones, some missing. Among under 200,000 clones listed, approximately 80% were seen once. Source material: peripheral blood. The receptors here all came from a woman aged 55-70 years with acute or convalescent COVID-19. Both conserved end residues are part of each CDR3. The D gene is left open where the match is weak. The listing skips clone size in some rows; elsewhere it reads once, few, many or a size class.

TRBJ1-1	NA	NA	TRBV9	CASSVVGGMAEAFF	TGTGCCAGCAGCGTAGTGGGGGGTATGGCTGAAGCTTTCTTT
TRBJ1-5	few	TRBD1	TRBV2	CASSPGQGSNQPQHF	TGTGCCAGCAGCCCAGGACAGGGATCAAATCAGCCCCAGCATTTT
TRBJ1-6	NA	NA	TRBV7-9	CASGDVRSSPLHF	TGTGCCAGCGGCGACGTTAGGAGCTCACCCCTCCACTTT
TRBJ2-5	once	TRBD2	TRBV18	CASSPLPPTSGGTEPTQYF	TGTGCCAGCTCACCGCTTCCCCCTACTAGCGGGGGGACCGAGCCGACCCAGTACTTC
TRBJ1-2	NA	NA	TRBV25-1	CASSAVGYTF	TGTGCCAGCAGTGCCGTTGGCTACACCTTC
TRBJ1-2	few	NA	TRBV3-1/TRBV3-2	CASSQTGDPEGYTF	TGTGCCAGCAGCCAAACGGGAGATCCGGAGGGCTACACCTTC
TRBJ2-7	NA	NA	TRBV6-6	CASTGSQDIIYEQYF	TGTGCCAGCACCGGAAGTCAGGACATTATCTACGAGCAGTACTTC
TRBJ2-7	NA	NA	TRBV6-5	CASRFTEAPYEQYF	TGTGCCAGCAGGTTTACCGAAGCCCCCTACGAGCAGTACTTC
TRBJ2-7	few	TRBD1	TRBV6-5	CASRGQGTYEQYF	TGTGCCAGCAGGGGACAGGGGACCTACGAGCAGTACTTC
TRBJ2-1	NA	TRBD2	TRBV7-2	CASSGRGGPYNEQFF	TGTGCCAGCAGTGGGCGGGGGGGCCCCTACAATGAGCAGTTCTTC
TRBJ2-2	NA	TRBD2	TRBV27	CASRRVSGGSTGELFF	TGTGCCAGCAGACGAGTTAGCGGGGGTAGCACCGGGGAGCTGTTTTTT
TRBJ2-3	NA	TRBD1	TRBV5-1	CASSLGGQYAITDTQYF	TGCGCCAGCAGCTTGGGGGGACAGTACGCGATCACAGATACGCAGTATTTT
TRBJ2-3	NA	TRBD1	TRBV11-2	CASSSTGGPTDTQYF	TGTGCCAGCAGCTCGACAGGGGGCCCCACAGATACGCAGTATTTT
TRBJ2-7	NA	NA	TRBV6-5	CASSYRGTAGYEQYF	TGTGCCAGCAGTTACCGAGGAACCGCAGGGTACGAGCAGTACTTC
TRBJ2-1	NA	TRBD2	TRBV10-1	CASSDYQRGNNEQFF	TGCGCCAGCAGTGACTACCAGCGGGGAAACAATGAGCAGTTCTTC
TRBJ2-7	NA	NA	TRBV3-1/TRBV3-2	CASSQAHSGLSYEQYF	TGTGCCAGCAGCCAAGCCCACTCGGGACTTTCCTACGAGCAGTACTTC